This T cell receptor beta chain originates from a study of T cell responses to AZD1222 COVID-19 vaccine (TCRdb year 2021). Background on the whole study: TCR sequencing covered 230 to 250 trial participants: roughly 200 given two doses of AZD1222 and 26 given two doses of MenACWY control vaccine. Trial participants were enrolled by age into subgroups of 18-55, 56-69 and 70-plus years, and around 150, 29 and 61 TCR-sequenced participants, respectively, were included in these subgroups. General study outcomes and caveats: Vaccine-associated CD4 TCRs spanned the whole spike protein, with dominant responses in regions 160-218 and 743-854. No day 14 peak-response samples were available, so repertoires were characterized only after the peak T cell response. Epitopes outside the regions mutated in the B.1.351 and B.1.1.7 variants were reportedly recognized by nearly half of the unique spike-specific TCRs. After two AZD1222 doses, both the breadth and the depth of spike-specific TCRs were significantly higher than at day 0 and than in MenACWY recipients. Only five to seven AZD1222 recipients were SARS-CoV-2 seropositive at baseline, limiting conclusions about previously exposed vaccinees. The 56-69-year group was small, and its depth increase did not reach significance, likely because of low power. Participants were mostly white British and included more females than males, and it was suggested by the authors that clonal diversity may have been underestimated.

Note on this clone: No cognate antigen has been identified for it. No base quality information exists; no much larger clone differs at one position.

In the paper's terms, the time point label means: about 28 days (+/-7) after the second vaccine dose. The treatment or condition label here, explained by the study, means: meningococcal conjugate vaccine given as trial control. Samples from vaccinated people were obtained from the UK trials COV001 and COV002, which included a single-blind randomized controlled phase 2/3 trial of AZD1222 (ChAdOx1 nCoV-19) in healthy adults. Trial participant PBMC samples were collected at day 0 and day 28 after the second dose for TCRbeta chain sequencing. CDR1 and CDR2, per the germline V gene, are SNHLY and FYNNEI. V and J lose 9 bases and 3 bases, and a span of 12 bases separates them. From cysteine to phenylalanine, the CDR3 is 13 amino acids long. This entry keeps only the CDR3 DNA: 39 bases, framed from base 1. The CDR3 regions of human TCRbeta chains were subjected to immunosequencing. From the authors' description of their analysis: Repertoire TCRs were matched against a reference library of SARS-CoV-2-specific TCRs generated with the MIRA antigen-specificity platform. Breadth meant the fraction of unique TCRs that were SARS-CoV-2-associated, whereas depth meant the fraction of total T cells that were SARS-CoV-2-associated. Using the MIRA data, each spike-specific TCR was assigned both to the spike region to which the TCR was reactive and to a CD4 or CD8 class. Log10-transformed breadth and depth values were compared by one-way ANOVA with Sidak's multiple comparisons tests. Sourced from immuneACCESS, this table was stored by TCRdb with only in-frame sequences that have V and J called. A share of the clones is absent; for the studies checked, an unresolved V gene accounts for under half, and the remainder has no known explanation. The V and J calls and the clone size are those of that table, but D and trimming were determined from the DNA. The sample yields roughly 200,000 clones; roughly nine tenths were counted once. The top ten clonotypes cover approximately 4% of the sample.

Recombination joined TRBV2 with TRBJ2-1, with a tentative D gene TRBD2 over 5 matching bases. The clonotype was recovered from an adult who received the MenACWY meningococcal vaccine as a control. The sample consisted of peripheral blood, taken 28 days after the second dose of the MenACWY control vaccine. The DNA reads TGTGCCAGGGGTGACCGGGACTACAATGAGCAGTTCTTC. This sequence encodes CARGDRDYNEQFF. Extended through the reference TRBV2 and TRBJ2-1 proteins, this CDR3 yields the full variable domain: EPEVTQTPSHQVTQMGQEVILRCVPISNHLYFYWYRQILGQKVEFLVSFYNNEISEKSEIFDDQFSVERPDGSNFTLKIRSTKLEDSAMYFCARGDRDYNEQFFGPGTRLTVL.